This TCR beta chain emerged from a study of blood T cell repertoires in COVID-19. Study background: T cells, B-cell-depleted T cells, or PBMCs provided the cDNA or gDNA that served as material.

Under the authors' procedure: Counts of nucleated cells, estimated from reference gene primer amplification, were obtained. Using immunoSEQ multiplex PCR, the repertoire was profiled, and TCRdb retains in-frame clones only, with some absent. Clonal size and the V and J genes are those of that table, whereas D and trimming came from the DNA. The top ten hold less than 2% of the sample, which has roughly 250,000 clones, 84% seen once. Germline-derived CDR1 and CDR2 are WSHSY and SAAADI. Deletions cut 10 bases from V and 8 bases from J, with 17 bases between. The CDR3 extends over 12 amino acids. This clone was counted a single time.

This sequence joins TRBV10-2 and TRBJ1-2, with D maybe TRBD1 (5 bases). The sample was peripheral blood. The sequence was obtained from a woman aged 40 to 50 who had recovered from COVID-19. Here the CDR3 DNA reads TGCGCCATCCAAGGTGGGGCGCTCGGCTACACCTTC. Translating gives CAIQGGALGYTF.